This section outlines one T cell receptor beta chain sequence together with its context. The antigen remains undetermined. The data originate from a study of OX40 agonist ivuxolimab in advanced cancers. On the study more broadly: Partial responses were seen in three patients, one with hepatocellular carcinoma and two with cutaneous melanoma. General study findings and limits: The CD4+ and CD8+ T cells in the blood had expanded clonally by week 6 at 0.1 to 3.0 mg/kg.

Repertoires were generated with immunoSEQ multiplex PCR, while TCRdb's copy carries only in-frame clones and drops some. Of approximately 87,000 clones detected, over 75% appear once; the ten largest clones hold roughly 4.5%. Germline loops: CDR1 SGHRS, CDR2 YFSETQ. The CDR3 is made up of 15 amino acids. V trimming: 4 bases; J trimming: 3 bases; junction bases outside the gene matches: 6. This chain links TRBV5-1 with TRBJ2-5, with TRBD2 matching 10 bases. The sample in question was CD4+ or CD8+ T cells sorted from blood, obtained in a trial of the OX40 agonist ivuxolimab. This clonotype was obtained from an adult with an advanced solid tumor such as melanoma, head and neck, liver or kidney cancer. The CDR3 is CASSGVGTSEETQYF. CDR3 nucleotides: TGCGCCAGCAGCGGAGTCGGGACTAGCGAAGAGACCCAGTACTTC.